The sequence of this T cell receptor beta chain was determined in a study of T cells expressing NK-cell markers. TCRdb reprocessed the 5' RACE reads and stores each CDR3 protein as one record, lacking DNA. This sample's clone table lists 450,000 to 600,000 distinct CDR3 sequences. This CDR3 spans 14 amino acids. This rearrangement joins TRBV12-3 or TRBV12-4 to TRBJ2-4; TCRdb's D call of TRBD1 is untestable without DNA. The receptor's source is a man between 18 and 35 years old in good health. The sample taken for sequencing was blood T cells: a sorted CD56 or NKG2C T cell subset, CD4+ or CD8+ T cells, or bulk PBMC T cells (not recorded which). The chain's CDR3 is CASSFWDRGDIQYF.